The rows below give T cell receptor beta chains drawn from one sample of a study of beta chain features in type 1 diabetes. Only in-frame clones appear in the TCRdb table, and some are missing; sequencing was by immunoSEQ multiplex PCR. The table includes more than 550,000 clones, roughly an eighth detected once. Sequenced: naive CD4+ T cells from blood. The receptors come from a man aged 18 to 29 with type 1 diabetes. CDR3s include the opening cysteine and the closing phenylalanine or tryptophan. The order of the fields is J gene, V gene, clone size, D gene, CDR3 length, CDR3 DNA, CDR3 protein. A D gene is named only where the DNA matches it firmly. Some rows mark clone size as missing; the rest say once, few, many or name a class of expanded clone.

J: TRBJ1-2
V: TRBV4-1
size: once
D: NA
length: 15
DNA: TGCGCCAGCAGCCAAGATGTCAGGGGCAACTATGGCTACACCTTC
CDR3: CASSQDVRGNYGYTF

J: TRBJ2-2
V: TRBV11-2
size: NA
D: NA
length: 14
DNA: TGTGCCAGCAGCTTAGGGCAACCAACCGGGGAGCTGTTTTTT
CDR3: CASSLGQPTGELFF

J: TRBJ2-1
V: TRBV2
size: few
D: NA
length: 13
DNA: TGTGCCAGCAAGGGGGACACGGGGAATGAGCAGTTCTTC
CDR3: CASKGDTGNEQFF

J: TRBJ1-2
V: TRBV9
size: NA
D: NA
length: 15
DNA: TGTGCCAGCAGCGTAGCGTCCCTTCGGAACTATGGCTACACCTTC
CDR3: CASSVASLRNYGYTF

J: TRBJ2-1
V: TRBV6-1
size: few
D: NA
length: 12
DNA: TGTGCCAGCACCTATCTTGGCAGTCCACAGTTCTTC
CDR3: CASTYLGSPQFF

J: TRBJ2-2
V: TRBV29-1
size: NA
D: NA
length: 15
DNA: TGCAGCGTTGGAAAGGGTCGGCTTAACACCGGGGAGCTGTTTTTT
CDR3: CSVGKGRLNTGELFF

J: TRBJ1-2
V: TRBV29-1
size: few
D: NA
length: 12
DNA: TGCAGCGCAGAGGATGGGGACTATGGCTACACCTTC
CDR3: CSAEDGDYGYTF

J: TRBJ2-1
V: TRBV30
size: few
D: NA
length: 14
DNA: TGTGCCTGGAGTCTTAGCGGTGTTCACAATGAGCAGTTCTTC
CDR3: CAWSLSGVHNEQFF

J: TRBJ2-3
V: TRBV29-1
size: few
D: NA
length: 15
DNA: TGCAGCGTTGGCCCCCAGGCAGCTAGCACAGATACGCAGTATTTT
CDR3: CSVGPQAASTDTQYF

J: TRBJ2-4
V: TRBV19
size: NA
D: TRBD1
length: 14
DNA: TGTGCCAGTAGCCCGGGACAGGGGGCAGACATTCAGTACTTC
CDR3: CASSPGQGADIQYF

J: TRBJ1-1
V: TRBV30
size: NA
D: NA
length: 15
DNA: TGTGCCTGGAGTGTACGGGGCCCACAGGGAACTGAAGCTTTCTTT
CDR3: CAWSVRGPQGTEAFF

J: TRBJ2-5
V: TRBV9
size: few
D: TRBD1
length: 14
DNA: TGTGCCAGCAGCGCGGACAGGCGCCAAGAGACCCAGTACTTC
CDR3: CASSADRRQETQYF